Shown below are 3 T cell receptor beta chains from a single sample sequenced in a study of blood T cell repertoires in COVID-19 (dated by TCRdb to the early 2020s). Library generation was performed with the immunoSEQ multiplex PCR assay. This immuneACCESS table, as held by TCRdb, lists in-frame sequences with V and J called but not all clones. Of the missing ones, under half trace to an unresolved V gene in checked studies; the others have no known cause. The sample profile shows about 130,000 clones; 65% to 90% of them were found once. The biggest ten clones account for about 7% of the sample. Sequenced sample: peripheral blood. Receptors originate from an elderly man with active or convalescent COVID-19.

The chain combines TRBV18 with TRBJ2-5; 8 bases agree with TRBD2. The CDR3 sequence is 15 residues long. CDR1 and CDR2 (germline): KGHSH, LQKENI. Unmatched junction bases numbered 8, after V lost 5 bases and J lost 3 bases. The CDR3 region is CASSMKAGGEETQYF. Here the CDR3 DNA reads TGTGCCAGCTCAATGAAGGCGGGGGGCGAAGAGACCCAGTACTTC.

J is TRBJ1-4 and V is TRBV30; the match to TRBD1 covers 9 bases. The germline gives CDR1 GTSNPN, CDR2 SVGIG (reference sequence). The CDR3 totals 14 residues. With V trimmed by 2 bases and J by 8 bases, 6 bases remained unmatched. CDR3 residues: CAWSQQGAREKLFF. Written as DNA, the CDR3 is TGTGCCTGGAGTCAACAGGGGGCTCGAGAAAAACTGTTTTTT. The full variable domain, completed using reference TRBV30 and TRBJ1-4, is SQTIHQWPATLVQPVGSPLSLECTVEGTSNPNLYWYRQAAGRGLQLLFYSVGIGQISSEVPQNLSASRPQDRQFILSSKKLLLSDSGFYLCAWSQQGAREKLFFGSGTQLSVL.

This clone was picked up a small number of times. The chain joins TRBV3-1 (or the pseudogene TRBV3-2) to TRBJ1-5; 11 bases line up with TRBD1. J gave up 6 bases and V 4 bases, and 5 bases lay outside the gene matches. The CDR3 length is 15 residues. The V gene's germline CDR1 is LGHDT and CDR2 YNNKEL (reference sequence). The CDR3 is CASSRGQGASQPQHF. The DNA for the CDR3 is TGTGCCAGCAGCCGCGGACAGGGGGCAAGTCAGCCCCAGCATTTT.